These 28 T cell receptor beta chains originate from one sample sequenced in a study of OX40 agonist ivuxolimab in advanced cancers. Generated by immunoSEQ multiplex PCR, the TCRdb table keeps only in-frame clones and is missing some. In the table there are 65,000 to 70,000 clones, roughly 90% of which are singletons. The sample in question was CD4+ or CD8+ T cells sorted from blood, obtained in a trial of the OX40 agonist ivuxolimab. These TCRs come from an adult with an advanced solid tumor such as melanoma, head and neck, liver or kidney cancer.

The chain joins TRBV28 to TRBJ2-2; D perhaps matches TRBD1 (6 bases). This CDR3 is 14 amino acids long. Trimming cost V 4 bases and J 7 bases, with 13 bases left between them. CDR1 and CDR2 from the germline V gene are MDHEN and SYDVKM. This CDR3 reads CASSSPGQIGELFF. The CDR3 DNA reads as TGTGCCAGCAGTTCACCAGGACAGATCGGGGAGCTGTTTTTT. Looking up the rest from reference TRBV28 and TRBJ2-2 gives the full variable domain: DVKVTQSSRYLVKRTGEKVFLECVQDMDHENMFWYRQDPGLGLRLIYFSYDVKMKEKGDIPEGYSVSREKKERFSLILESASTNQTSMYLCASSSPGQIGELFFGEGSRLTVL.

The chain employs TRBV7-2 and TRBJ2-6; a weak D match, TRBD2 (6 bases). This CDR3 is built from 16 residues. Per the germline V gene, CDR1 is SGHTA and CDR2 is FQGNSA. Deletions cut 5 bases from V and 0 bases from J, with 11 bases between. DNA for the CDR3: TGTGCCAGCAGCCCGGACGGGAGCTCTGGGGCCAACGTCCTGACTTTC. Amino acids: CASSPDGSSGANVLTF.

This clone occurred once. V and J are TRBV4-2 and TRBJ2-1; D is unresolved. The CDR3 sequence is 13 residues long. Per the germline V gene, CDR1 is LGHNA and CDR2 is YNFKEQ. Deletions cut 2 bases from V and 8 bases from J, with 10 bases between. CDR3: CASSQLQSHEQFF. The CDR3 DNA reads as TGTGCCAGCAGCCAACTGCAGTCTCATGAGCAGTTCTTC.

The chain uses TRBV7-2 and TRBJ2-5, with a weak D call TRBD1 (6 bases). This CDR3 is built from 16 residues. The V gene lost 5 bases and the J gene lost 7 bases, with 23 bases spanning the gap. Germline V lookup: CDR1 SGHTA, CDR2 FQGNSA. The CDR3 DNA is TGTGCCAGCAGCAGCCGGGACACCTCCCTTAAGAGGACCCAGTACTTC. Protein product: CASSSRDTSLKRTQYF.

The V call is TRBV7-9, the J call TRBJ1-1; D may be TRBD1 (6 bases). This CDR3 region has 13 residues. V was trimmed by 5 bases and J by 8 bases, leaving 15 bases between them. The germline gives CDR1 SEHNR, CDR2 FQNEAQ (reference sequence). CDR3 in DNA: TGTGCCAGCAGCCCCGGGACACCAAGGGAAGCTTTCTTT. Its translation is CASSPGTPREAFF.

CDR3 nucleotide sequence: TGTGCCAGTAGTATAGCACAGGGGGCTTCCTACGAGCAGTACTTC. Translation: CASSIAQGASYEQYF. The chain combines TRBV19 with TRBJ2-7; 9 nucleotides line up with TRBD1. This CDR3 has 15 amino acids. V was clipped by 1 base and J by 1 base; unmatched bases: 2. Per germline, CDR1 LNHDA and CDR2 SQIVND (reference sequence).

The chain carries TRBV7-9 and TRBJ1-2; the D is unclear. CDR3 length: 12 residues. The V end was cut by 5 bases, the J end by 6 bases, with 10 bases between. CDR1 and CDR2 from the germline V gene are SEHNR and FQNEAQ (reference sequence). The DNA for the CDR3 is TGTGCCAGCAGCCCATTCGGCGATGGCTACACCTTC. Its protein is CASSPFGDGYTF.

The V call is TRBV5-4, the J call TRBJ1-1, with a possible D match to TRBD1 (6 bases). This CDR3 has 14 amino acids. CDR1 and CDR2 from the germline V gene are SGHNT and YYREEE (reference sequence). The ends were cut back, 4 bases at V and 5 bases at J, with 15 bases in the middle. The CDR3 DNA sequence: TGTGCCAGCAGCCAATCCACAGGGAGAACTGAAGCTTTCTTT. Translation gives CASSQSTGRTEAFF.

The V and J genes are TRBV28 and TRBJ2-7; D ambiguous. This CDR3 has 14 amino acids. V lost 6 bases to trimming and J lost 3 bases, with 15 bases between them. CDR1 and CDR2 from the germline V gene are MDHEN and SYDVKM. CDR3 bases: TGTGCCAGCAGCCAACCCCAAGTTTACTACGAGCAGTACTTC. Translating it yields CASSQPQVYYEQYF.

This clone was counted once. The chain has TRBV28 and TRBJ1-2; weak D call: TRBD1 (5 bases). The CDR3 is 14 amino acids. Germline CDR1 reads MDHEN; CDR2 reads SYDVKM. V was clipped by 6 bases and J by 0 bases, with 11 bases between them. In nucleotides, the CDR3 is TGTGCCAGCAGGCTCAGGGAAACTAACTATGGCTACACCTTC. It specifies CASRLRETNYGYTF.

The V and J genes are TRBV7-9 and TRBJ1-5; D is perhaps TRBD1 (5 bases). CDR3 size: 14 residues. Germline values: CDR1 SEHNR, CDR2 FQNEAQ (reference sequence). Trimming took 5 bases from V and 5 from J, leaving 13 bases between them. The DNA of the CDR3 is TGTGCCAGCAGCCTAGACAGAACGGATCAGCCCCAGCATTTT. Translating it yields CASSLDRTDQPQHF.

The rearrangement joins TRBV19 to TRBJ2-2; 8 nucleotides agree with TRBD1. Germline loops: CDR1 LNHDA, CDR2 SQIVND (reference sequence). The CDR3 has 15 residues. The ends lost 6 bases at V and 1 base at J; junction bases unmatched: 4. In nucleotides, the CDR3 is TGTGCCAGTAGCGATACAGGGGGGAACACCGGGGAGCTGTTTTTT. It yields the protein CASSDTGGNTGELFF.

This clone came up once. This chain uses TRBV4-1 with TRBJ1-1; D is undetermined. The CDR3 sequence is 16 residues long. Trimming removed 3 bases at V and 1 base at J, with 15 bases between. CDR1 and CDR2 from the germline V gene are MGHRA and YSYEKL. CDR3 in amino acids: CASSQGWNGPNTEAFF. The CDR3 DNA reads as TGCGCCAGCAGCCAGGGGTGGAACGGGCCGAACACTGAAGCTTTCTTT.

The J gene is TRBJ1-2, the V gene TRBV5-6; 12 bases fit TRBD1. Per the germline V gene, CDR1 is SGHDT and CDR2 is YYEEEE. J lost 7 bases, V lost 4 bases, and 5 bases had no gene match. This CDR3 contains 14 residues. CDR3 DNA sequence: TGTGCCAGCAGCCTGGGGACAGGGGGCCTTGGCTACACCTTC. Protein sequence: CASSLGTGGLGYTF.

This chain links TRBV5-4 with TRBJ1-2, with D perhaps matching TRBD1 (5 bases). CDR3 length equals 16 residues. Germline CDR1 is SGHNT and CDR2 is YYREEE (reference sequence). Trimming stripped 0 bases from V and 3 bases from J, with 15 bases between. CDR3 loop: CASSLVQGSGDYGYTF. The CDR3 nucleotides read TGTGCCAGCAGCTTGGTCCAGGGTTCCGGGGACTATGGCTACACCTTC.

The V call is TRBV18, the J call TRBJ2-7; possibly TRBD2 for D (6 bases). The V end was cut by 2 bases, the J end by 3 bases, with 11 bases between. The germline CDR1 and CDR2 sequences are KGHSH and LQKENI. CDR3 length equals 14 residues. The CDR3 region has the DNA TGTGCCAGCTCACCAGGAGGGGCGCACTACGAGCAGTACTTC. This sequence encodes CASSPGGAHYEQYF.

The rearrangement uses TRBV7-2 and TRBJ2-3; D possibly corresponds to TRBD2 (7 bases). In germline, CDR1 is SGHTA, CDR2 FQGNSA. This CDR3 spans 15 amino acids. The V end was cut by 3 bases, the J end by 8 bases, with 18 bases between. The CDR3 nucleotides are TGTGCCAGCAGCTTGTTAGGGGGGGGGCCCGGTACGCAGTATTTT. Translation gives CASSLLGGGPGTQYF.

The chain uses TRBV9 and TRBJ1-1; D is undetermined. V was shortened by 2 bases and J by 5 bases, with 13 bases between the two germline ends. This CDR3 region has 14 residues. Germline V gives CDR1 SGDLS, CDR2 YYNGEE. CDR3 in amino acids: CASSVSSSDTEAFF. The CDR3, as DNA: TGTGCCAGCAGCGTCTCTAGTTCGGATACTGAAGCTTTCTTT.

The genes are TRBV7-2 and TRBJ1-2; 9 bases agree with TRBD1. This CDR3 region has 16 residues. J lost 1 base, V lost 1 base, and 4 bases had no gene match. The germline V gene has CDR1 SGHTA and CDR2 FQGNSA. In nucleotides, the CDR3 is TGTGCCAGCAGCTTAGAGGGGACAGGGATTAACTATGGCTACACCTTC. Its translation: CASSLEGTGINYGYTF.

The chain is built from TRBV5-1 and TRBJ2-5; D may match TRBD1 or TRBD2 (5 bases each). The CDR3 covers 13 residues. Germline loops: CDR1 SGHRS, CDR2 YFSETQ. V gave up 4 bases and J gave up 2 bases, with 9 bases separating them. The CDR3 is CASSSEGQETQYF. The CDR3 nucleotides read TGCGCCAGCAGCAGCGAGGGGCAAGAGACCCAGTACTTC.

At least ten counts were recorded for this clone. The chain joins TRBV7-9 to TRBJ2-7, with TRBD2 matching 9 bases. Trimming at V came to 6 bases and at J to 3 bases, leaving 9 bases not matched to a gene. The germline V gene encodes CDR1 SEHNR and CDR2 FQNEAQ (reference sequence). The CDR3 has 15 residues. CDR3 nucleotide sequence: TGTGCCAGCAGTCCCCTAGCGGGGAACCTCTACGAGCAGTACTTC. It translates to CASSPLAGNLYEQYF.

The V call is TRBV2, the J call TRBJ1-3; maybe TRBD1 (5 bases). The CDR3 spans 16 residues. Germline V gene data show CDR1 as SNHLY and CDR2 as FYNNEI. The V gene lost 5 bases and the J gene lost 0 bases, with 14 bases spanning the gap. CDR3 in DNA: TGTGCCAGCAGTATGTGGGGGTTTGACTCTGGAAACACCATATATTTT. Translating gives CASSMWGFDSGNTIYF.

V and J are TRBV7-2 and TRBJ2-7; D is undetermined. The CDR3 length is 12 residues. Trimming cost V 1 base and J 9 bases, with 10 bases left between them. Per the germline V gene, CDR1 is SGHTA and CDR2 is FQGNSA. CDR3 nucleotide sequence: TGTGCCAGCAGCTTAGGTGTTAGTGGGCAGTACTTC. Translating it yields CASSLGVSGQYF.

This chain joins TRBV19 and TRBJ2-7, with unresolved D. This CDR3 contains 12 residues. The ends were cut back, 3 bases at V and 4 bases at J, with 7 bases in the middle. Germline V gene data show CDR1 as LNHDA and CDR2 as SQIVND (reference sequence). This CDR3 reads CASSIAGYEQYF. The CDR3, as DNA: TGTGCCAGTAGTATTGCAGGTTACGAGCAGTACTTC.

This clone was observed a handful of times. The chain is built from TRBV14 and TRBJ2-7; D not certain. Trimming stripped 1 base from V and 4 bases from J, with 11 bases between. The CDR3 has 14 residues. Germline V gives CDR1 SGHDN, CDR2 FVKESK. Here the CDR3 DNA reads TGTGCCAGCAGCCAAGGAGTGAGTGGTTACGAGCAGTACTTC. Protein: CASSQGVSGYEQYF.

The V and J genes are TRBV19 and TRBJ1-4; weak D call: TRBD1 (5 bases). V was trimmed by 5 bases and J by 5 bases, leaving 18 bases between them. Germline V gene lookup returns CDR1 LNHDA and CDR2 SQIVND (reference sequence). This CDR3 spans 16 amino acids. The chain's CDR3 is CASSFQPGLGNEKLFF. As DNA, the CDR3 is TGTGCCAGTAGTTTCCAACCGGGACTTGGGAATGAAAAACTGTTTTTT.

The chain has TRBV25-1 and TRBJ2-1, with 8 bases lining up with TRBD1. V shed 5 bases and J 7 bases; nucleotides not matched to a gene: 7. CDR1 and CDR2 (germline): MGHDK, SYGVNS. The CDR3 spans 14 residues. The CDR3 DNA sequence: TGTGCCAGCAGTCCGACGACAGGGGCGAATGAGCAGTTCTTC. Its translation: CASSPTTGANEQFF.

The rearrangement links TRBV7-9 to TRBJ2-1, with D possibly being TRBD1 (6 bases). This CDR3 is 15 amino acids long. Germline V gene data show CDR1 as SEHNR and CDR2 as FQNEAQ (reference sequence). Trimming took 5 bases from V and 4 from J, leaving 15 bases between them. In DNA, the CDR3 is TGTGCCAGCAGCACCCCGAGAGGACAGTACAATGAGCAGTTCTTC. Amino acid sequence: CASSTPRGQYNEQFF. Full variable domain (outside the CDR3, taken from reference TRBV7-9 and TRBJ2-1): DTGVSQNPRHKITKRGQNVTFRCDPISEHNRLYWYRQTLGQGPEFLTYFQNEAQLEKSRLLSDRFSAERPKGSFSTLEIQRTEQGDSAMYLCASSTPRGQYNEQFFGPGTRLTVL.